The 10 T cell receptor beta chains in this list originate from one sample, sequenced in a study of T cells after somatic rescue of genetic block. Generated by immunoSEQ multiplex PCR, the TCRdb table keeps only in-frame clones and is missing some. The top ten hold roughly 1.7% of the sample, which has about 88,000 clones, around 89% seen once. Specimen: peripheral blood mononuclear cells (PBMCs). Receptors were obtained from a woman aged 18-29 years.

The rearrangement uses TRBV19 and TRBJ1-5, with TRBD1 as a possible D gene (5 bases). Trimming removed 5 bases at V and 1 base at J, with 9 bases between. Germline V gene sequence: CDR1 LNHDA, CDR2 SQIVND (reference sequence). This CDR3 is 14 amino acids long. The CDR3 sequence: CASSAGSSNQPQHF. The CDR3 coding sequence is TGTGCCAGTAGTGCAGGGTCAAGCAATCAGCCCCAGCATTTT. The full variable domain, completed using reference TRBV19 and TRBJ1-5, is DGGITQSPKYLFRKEGQNVTLSCEQNLNHDAMYWYRQDPGQGLRLIYYSQIVNDFQKGDIAEGYSVSREKKESFPLTVTSAQKNPTAFYLCASSAGSSNQPQHFGDGTRLSIL.

CDR3 sequence reads: CASSESEGWNYGYTF. The CDR3 nucleotides read TGTGCCAGCAGTGAGTCTGAGGGATGGAACTATGGCTACACCTTC. The chain uses TRBV6-1 and TRBJ1-2; D is unclear. CDR3 length: 15 residues. V lost 3 bases, J lost 2 bases, and 13 bases lay in between. Germline V gene data show CDR1 as MNHNS and CDR2 as SASEGT.

The rearrangement joins TRBV27 to TRBJ1-1; D might be TRBD1 (5 bases). The CDR3 length is 16 residues. Trimming removed 5 bases at V and 4 bases at J, with 20 bases between. Germline V gene sequence: CDR1 MNHEY, CDR2 SMNVEV (reference sequence). As DNA, the CDR3 is TGTGCCAGCAGTCCGTGGGACCCCGGAGCAGGCACTGAAGCTTTCTTT. Encoded protein: CASSPWDPGAGTEAFF.

The chain is built from TRBV27 and TRBJ2-2; D call uncertain. CDR3 length equals 12 residues. Per the germline V gene, CDR1 is MNHEY and CDR2 is SMNVEV (reference sequence). Trimming took 3 bases from V and 7 from J, leaving 6 bases between them. In DNA, the CDR3 is TGTGCCAGCAGTTTTGTTGTCGGGGAGCTGTTTTTT. It encodes CASSFVVGELFF.

The gene calls are TRBV28 and TRBJ2-7; D gene unclear. The germline CDR1 and CDR2 sequences are MDHEN and SYDVKM. Trimming took 5 bases from V and 7 from J, leaving 9 bases between them. CDR3 length: 11 amino acids. As DNA, the CDR3 is TGTGCCAGCAGTAGCCATGTGGAGCAGTACTTC. Encoded protein: CASSSHVEQYF.

This chain connects TRBV5-1 to TRBJ2-2; 8 positions agree with TRBD2. Unmatched junction bases numbered 5, after V lost 3 bases and J lost 4 bases. The CDR3 has 15 residues. The germline V gene encodes CDR1 SGHRS and CDR2 YFSETQ. CDR3 coding DNA: TGCGCCAGCAGCTCCCGGGGGGGCATCACCGGGGAGCTGTTTTTT. Encoded protein: CASSSRGGITGELFF.

The chain combines TRBV18 with TRBJ2-7, with TRBD1 matching 11 bases. This CDR3 is 17 amino acids long. In germline, CDR1 is KGHSH, CDR2 LQKENI. V dropped 4 bases and J dropped 6; count of bases not matched to a gene: 14. For the CDR3, the DNA is TGTGCCAGCTCACTTATCCCCGGGACAGGGGGGTCTGGCGAGCAGTACTTC. This gives the protein CASSLIPGTGGSGEQYF.

V usage is TRBV25-1 and J usage is TRBJ2-1; D might be TRBD2 (7 bases). Germline values: CDR1 MGHDK, CDR2 SYGVNS. The CDR3 extends over 13 amino acids. Trimming stripped 5 bases from V and 6 bases from J, with 11 bases between. CDR3 amino acids: CASSLGGGNEQFF. The CDR3 DNA is TGTGCCAGCAGTCTGGGAGGGGGCAATGAGCAGTTCTTC.

The gene calls are TRBV5-4 and TRBJ2-7, with TRBD1 as a possible D gene (10 bases). Germline-derived CDR1 and CDR2 are SGHNT and YYREEE (reference sequence). The CDR3 length is 15 residues. The V end was cut by 4 bases, the J end by 3 bases, with 17 bases between. In DNA, the CDR3 is TGTGCCAGCAGCCTAGCGGGACAGGGGATCTACGAGCAGTACTTC. Protein sequence: CASSLAGQGIYEQYF.

This clone occurred once. The chain couples TRBV12-5 to TRBJ1-1, with D uncertain. V was cut by 2 bases and J by 1 base, with 5 bases left in between. The germline V gene has CDR1 LGHNT and CDR2 FRNRAP. This CDR3 has 13 amino acids. The CDR3 DNA follows: TGTGCTAGTGGTTTGCCTACGAACACTGAAGCTTTCTTT. This encodes CASGLPTNTEAFF.